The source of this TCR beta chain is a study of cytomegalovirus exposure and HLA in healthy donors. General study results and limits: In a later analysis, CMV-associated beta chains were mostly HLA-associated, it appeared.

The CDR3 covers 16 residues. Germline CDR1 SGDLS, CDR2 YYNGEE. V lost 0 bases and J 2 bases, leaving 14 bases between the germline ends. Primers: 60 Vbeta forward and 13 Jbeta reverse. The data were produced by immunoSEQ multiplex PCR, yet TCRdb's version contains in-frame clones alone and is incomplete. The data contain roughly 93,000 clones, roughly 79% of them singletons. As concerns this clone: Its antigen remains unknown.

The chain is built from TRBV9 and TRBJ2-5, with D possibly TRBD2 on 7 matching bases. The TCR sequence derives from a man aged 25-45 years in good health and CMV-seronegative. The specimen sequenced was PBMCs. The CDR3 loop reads CASSVVAGAGQETQYF. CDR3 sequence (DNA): TGTGCCAGCAGCGTAGTTGCGGGGGCCGGTCAAGAGACCCAGTACTTC.